This entry concerns a single TCR beta chain. This clonotype was seen more than once but under ten times. Its antigen target is currently unknown. Base qualities are not provided; no much larger clone lies one nucleotide away. Donors were around 37 systemically healthy Caucasian individuals from Russia aged roughly 6 to 90 years. Roughly 11 milliliters of peripheral blood were drawn from each donor into EDTA-treated Vacutainer tubes. PBMCs were isolated by Ficoll-Paque density-gradient centrifugation, with at least 6 million obtained per sample. Total RNA, at least 5 micrograms per sample, was extracted from PBMCs with Trizol reagent. Naive CD45RAhigh/CD27high T cell percentages were measured by flow cytometry on a PBMC aliquot from every donor. Looking up the germline V gene yields CDR1 MNHEY and CDR2 SVGEGT. The CDR3, from cysteine to phenylalanine, totals 15 residues. Just CDR3 DNA is preserved here, 45 bases in frame from base 1. A distance of 17 bases separates the germline ends of V and J, which lose 7 bases and 4 bases respectively.

To prepare the library, 5' RACE was applied. These reads were obtained on an Illumina HiSeq 2500. A second PCR of roughly 6 to 12 cycles was run with a J-beta primer mix and a sample-barcoded 5' primer. Each TCR beta cDNA molecule received a unique molecular identifier from a template-switch 5' adaptor carrying 12 random nucleotides. Each sample yielded at least 2.5 million CDR3-containing paired-end reads. All of the RNA was converted into first-strand cDNA using the Mint cDNA synthesis kit, with a TRBC-specific oligonucleotide serving as the primer. Following uracil-DNA glycosylase treatment, a first 18-cycle PCR with universal primers M1SS and BC2_uni_R was performed on all cDNA. Processing in the source paper ran as follows. Normalization of each sample was performed by random selection of 1 million high-quality reads, each carrying a distinct molecular identifier. Reads sharing molecular identifiers were discarded rather than binned into consensus sequences. MiTCR, run with a Q25 quality threshold and the strictest error-elimination algorithm, handled CDR3 identification, clonotype clustering and error correction. Lower-bound total TCR beta diversity was estimated with a nonparametric unseen species model using Euler transformation. The public reads were run again by TCRdb, first through fastp at Q25 and then through MiXCR, and only productive beta chains were kept. Rows are unified per CDR3 protein, each entry keeping the most common DNA and genes. None of the V and J calls come from the authors' own analysis; TCRdb made them. For this sample there are over 1,500,000 distinct CDR3 sequences; 40% to 55% appear just once. The ten largest clones capture about 2.1% of the sample.

These data belong to a study of blood T cells in healthy people across ages (dated by TCRdb to 2014 to 2015). The study in broad terms: Template switching captured roughly one uniquely barcoded TCR beta cDNA molecule per two T cells in model experiments. The donors were split into four age groups: young (average 16 years), middle-aged (roughly 42), aged (roughly 60) and long-lived (roughly 88). To track age-related changes in TCR beta repertoire diversity, the study relied on deep sequencing normalized with unique cDNA molecular identifiers. To avoid experimental bias, donors of different ages were spread randomly across the sequencing lanes. Two additional independent replicas of 1 million unique cDNA reads from the same blood draw were analyzed for two donors (one aged 18 to 29 and one aged 80 or older).

What the study reported, not specific to this receptor: As age increased, observed TCR beta diversity per million T cells dropped in a roughly linear way, and a significant reduction was already evident by age 40. The CMV infection status of donors was not known, potentially confounding age-related changes in expanded clonotypes. Bulk unsorted PBMC profiling prevented conclusive comparison of naive and antigen-experienced compartments. The long-lived group showed more naive CD4+ T cells, fewer expanded clones and increased TCR diversity than the aged group, suggesting age selection. Total diversity estimates from one million sequenced T cells were considered lower bounds and underestimates. There was a strong correlation between observed TCR beta diversity and the percentage of naive T cells measured by flow cytometry.

This TCR came from a woman between 35 and 50 years old in good health. The receptor chain draws on TRBV6-2 or TRBV6-3 and TRBJ2-1, with TRBD2 perhaps the D gene, on 7 matching bases. Sequencing was carried out using blood. CDR3 protein: CASKMSGGRYNEQFF. The DNA sequence is as follows: TGTGCCAGCAAGATGTCGGGGGGCCGATACAATGAGCAGTTCTTC.